The rows below give T cell receptor beta chains drawn from one sample of a study of blood T cell repertoires in COVID-19. Measured with immunoSEQ multiplex PCR; TCRdb has only the in-frame clones, and not every one. Found here are fewer than 250,000 clones, 83% of them singletons; the top ten hold approximately 2.5%. Sequenced input: peripheral blood. Receptors were obtained from a woman in her 70s with active or convalescent COVID-19. Each CDR3 is given without its conserved first and last residue. Fields, in order: V gene, CDR3 length, J gene, CDR3 protein.

v_gene: TRBV5-4
len: 13
j_gene: TRBJ2-1
CDR3aa: ASSVRDWYYNEQF

v_gene: TRBV6-6
len: 14
j_gene: TRBJ2-1
CDR3aa: ASSPLGDLTNNEQF

v_gene: TRBV18
len: 10
j_gene: TRBJ2-3
CDR3aa: ASSPPQNTQY

v_gene: TRBV19
len: 12
j_gene: TRBJ2-2
CDR3aa: ASSTSGETGELF

v_gene: TRBV27
len: 15
j_gene: TRBJ1-6
CDR3aa: ASSLSVGAGVDSPLH

v_gene: TRBV5-1
len: 12
j_gene: TRBJ2-7
CDR3aa: ASRPDRGRYEQY

v_gene: TRBV7-2
len: 9
j_gene: TRBJ2-7
CDR3aa: ASSWLYEQY

v_gene: TRBV5-6
len: 13
j_gene: TRBJ2-3
CDR3aa: ASSLYGRDTDTQY

v_gene: TRBV6-5
len: 13
j_gene: TRBJ1-1
CDR3aa: ASSYSPGMNTEAF

v_gene: TRBV6-4
len: 12
j_gene: TRBJ1-1
CDR3aa: ASRPDRANTEAF

v_gene: TRBV20-1
len: 14
j_gene: TRBJ2-6
CDR3aa: SASRAGSTGANVLT

v_gene: TRBV11-1
len: 12
j_gene: TRBJ1-2
CDR3aa: ASSPGKGLYGYT

v_gene: TRBV3-1/TRBV3-2
len: 10
j_gene: TRBJ2-5
CDR3aa: ASSQDKETQY

v_gene: TRBV4-3
len: 14
j_gene: TRBJ2-3
CDR3aa: ASSQDSGGRTDTQY

v_gene: TRBV5-1
len: 11
j_gene: TRBJ1-2
CDR3aa: ASSPQGLDGYT

v_gene: TRBV12-3/TRBV12-4
len: 10
j_gene: TRBJ2-7
CDR3aa: ASSREAGEQY

v_gene: TRBV9
len: 13
j_gene: TRBJ2-3
CDR3aa: ASSVDVTSRDTQY

v_gene: TRBV3-1/TRBV3-2
len: 11
j_gene: TRBJ2-1
CDR3aa: ASSPRVSFMQF

v_gene: TRBV14
len: 13
j_gene: TRBJ2-7
CDR3aa: ASSLSTGLNYEQY

v_gene: TRBV3-1/TRBV3-2
len: 11
j_gene: TRBJ1-2
CDR3aa: ASSPRRTYGYT

v_gene: TRBV6-5
len: 11
j_gene: TRBJ2-7
CDR3aa: ASSSDRVGEQY

v_gene: TRBV5-1
len: 12
j_gene: TRBJ1-3
CDR3aa: ASSLQGSGNTIY

v_gene: TRBV9
len: 16
j_gene: TRBJ2-5
CDR3aa: ASSPRGGSGGPQETQY

v_gene: TRBV15
len: 13
j_gene: TRBJ2-1
CDR3aa: ATSRPSGRGNEQF

v_gene: TRBV2
len: 9
j_gene: TRBJ2-5
CDR3aa: ASSREETQY

v_gene: TRBV6-5
len: 14
j_gene: TRBJ1-1
CDR3aa: ASSSGTGPMNTEAF

v_gene: TRBV5-1
len: 12
j_gene: TRBJ1-1
CDR3aa: ASSPGQGQTEAF

v_gene: TRBV6-5
len: 11
j_gene: TRBJ1-2
CDR3aa: ASSSQGAWGYT

v_gene: TRBV4-2
len: 10
j_gene: TRBJ1-4
CDR3aa: ASSHGLGKLF

v_gene: TRBV30
len: 10
j_gene: TRBJ2-3
CDR3aa: AWSPAADTQY

v_gene: TRBV7-8
len: 14
j_gene: TRBJ2-3
CDR3aa: ASSLWAGGGTDTQY

v_gene: TRBV19
len: 12
j_gene: TRBJ1-1
CDR3aa: ASRSQAAGTEAF

v_gene: TRBV5-1
len: 12
j_gene: TRBJ2-1
CDR3aa: ASMRQGSRNEQF

v_gene: TRBV19
len: 13
j_gene: TRBJ1-1
CDR3aa: ASSIGGGGHTEAF

v_gene: TRBV5-1
len: 12
j_gene: TRBJ1-1
CDR3aa: ASAIARGNTEAF

v_gene: TRBV24-1
len: 16
j_gene: TRBJ2-1
CDR3aa: ATSDSSPGQGLDNEQF

v_gene: TRBV9
len: 13
j_gene: TRBJ2-1
CDR3aa: ASSLRGGGPNEQF

v_gene: TRBV6-4
len: 13
j_gene: TRBJ2-2
CDR3aa: ASSERGVVTGELF

v_gene: TRBV5-1
len: 13
j_gene: TRBJ2-1
CDR3aa: ASSLVAGSYNEQF

v_gene: TRBV28
len: 13
j_gene: TRBJ1-5
CDR3aa: ASSLLDRDGQPQH

v_gene: TRBV3-1/TRBV3-2
len: 11
j_gene: TRBJ2-7
CDR3aa: ASSRTGKDEQY

v_gene: TRBV5-8
len: 10
j_gene: TRBJ1-2
CDR3aa: ASRRAGAGYT

v_gene: TRBV27
len: 13
j_gene: TRBJ2-5
CDR3aa: ASKLAGTGEETQY

v_gene: TRBV10-3
len: 12
j_gene: TRBJ1-5
CDR3aa: ASRQGNLNQPQH

v_gene: TRBV18
len: 12
j_gene: TRBJ2-7
CDR3aa: ASSPSRGTDEQY